The 14 T cell receptor beta chains presented below share a single source sample, sequenced in a study of CD8 T cells in Susac syndrome. With random hexamers, 0.5 to 1 ug RNA was reverse transcribed. TCRdb re-analysed the immunoSEQ multiplex PCR reads in MiXCR, keeping a single row per CDR3 protein. The sample records about 140,000 distinct CDR3 sequences, approximately 95% being singletons. What was sequenced was CD8+ T cells from PBMCs. The origin of the receptors is a human donor with Susac syndrome.

This rearrangement joins TRBV27 to TRBJ2-7; D might be TRBD1 (6 bases). CDR1 MNHEY and CDR2 SMNVEV come from the germline V gene (reference sequence). V was shortened by 7 bases and J by 3 bases, with 16 bases between the two germline ends. The length of the CDR3 is 14 residues. The CDR3 nucleotides are TGTGCCAGCACCCATCCGGGACAAGACTACGAGCAGTACTTC. It specifies CASTHPGQDYEQYF.

V gene TRBV3-1 combines with J gene TRBJ2-7, with D possibly TRBD2 on 5 matching bases. Germline V gene sequence: CDR1 LGHDT, CDR2 YNNKEL (reference sequence). The length of the CDR3 is 14 residues. V lost 1 base and J 4 bases, leaving 11 bases between the germline ends. For the CDR3, the DNA is TGTGCCAGCAGCCAAGGGCCGGAGGCGTACGAGCAGTACTTC. Its protein product is CASSQGPEAYEQYF.

The chain employs TRBV20-1 and TRBJ1-2; the D gene is possibly TRBD1 (6 bases). The CDR3 spans 16 residues. V was pared by 0 bases and J by 2 bases, with 16 bases between. Germline CDR1 DFQATT, CDR2 SNEGSKA (reference sequence). CDR3 nucleotides: TGCAGTGCTAGAGATCCGGCAGGGGATCTAAACTATGGCTACACCTTC. It specifies CSARDPAGDLNYGYTF.

The V and J genes are TRBV7-9 and TRBJ2-6; D unresolved. The germline gives CDR1 SEHNR, CDR2 FQNEAQ (reference sequence). The V and J ends lost 4 bases and 2 bases respectively, with 6 bases between them. The CDR3 has 14 amino acids. CDR3 sequence: CASSSAPGANVLTF. CDR3 nucleotide sequence: TGTGCCAGCAGCTCAGCTCCTGGGGCCAACGTCCTGACTTTC.

The chain couples TRBV7-8 to TRBJ2-7; weak D call: TRBD1 (5 bases). The germline V gene has CDR1 SGHVS and CDR2 FQNEAQ. The CDR3 consists of 16 residues. Trimming removed 2 bases at V and 3 bases at J, with 17 bases between. The DNA of the CDR3 is TGTGCCAGCAGCTTAAATACGCAGGGAAGGGACTACGAGCAGTACTTC. It is translated as CASSLNTQGRDYEQYF.

This clonotype is a singleton in its sample. V is TRBV11-2 and J is TRBJ2-1; D unclear. Germline V gene data show CDR1 as SGHAT and CDR2 as FQNNGV. There are 13 residues in the CDR3. V was clipped by 6 bases and J by 4 bases, with 10 bases between them. The DNA of the CDR3 is TGTGCCAGCAGTCCCAGACGTTACAATGAGCAGTTCTTC. This translates into CASSPRRYNEQFF.

V is TRBV10-2 and J is TRBJ2-1; 11 bases agree with TRBD2. The V gene end was trimmed by 2 bases and the J gene end by 7 bases; junction bases not matched to a gene: 7. This CDR3 has 16 amino acids. Germline assignment: CDR1 WSHSY and CDR2 SAAADI. The CDR3 DNA follows: TGCGCCAGCAGTGAGCCGCTAGCGGGAGGATTAAATGAGCAGTTCTTC. Its translation is CASSEPLAGGLNEQFF.

As DNA, the CDR3 is TGTGCCAGCAGTTCAGGGTTTCAGATTGGCAATCAGCCCCAGCATTTT. Its protein is CASSSGFQIGNQPQHF. This chain links TRBV27 with TRBJ1-5; tentative D call: TRBD1 (5 bases). CDR3 length: 16 amino acids. Germline CDR1 MNHEY, CDR2 SMNVEV (reference sequence). Trimming pared 4 bases from V and 2 bases from J, leaving 15 bases between.

The CDR3 nucleotides read TGTGCCAGCAGTTACCCGCTAGCGGGTTACAATGAGCAGTTCTTC. Protein product: CASSYPLAGYNEQFF. The chain links TRBV6-5 to TRBJ2-1; 8 bases are shared with TRBD2. The CDR3 consists of 15 residues. Germline lookup yields CDR1 MNHEY and CDR2 SVGAGI. V lost 2 bases, J lost 4 bases, and 4 bases stayed unmatched.

This clonotype was seen once. This chain connects TRBV4-1 to TRBJ2-2; D tentatively fits TRBD1 or TRBD2 (5 bases each). Germline loops: CDR1 MGHRA, CDR2 YSYEKL. The ends were cut back, 7 bases at V and 4 bases at J, with 16 bases in the middle. The CDR3 runs to 15 residues. The CDR3 DNA follows: TGCGCCAGCACCTCACCGGGACCCCTCACCGGGGAGCTGTTTTTT. Protein: CASTSPGPLTGELFF.

This chain joins TRBV19 and TRBJ1-1; D might be TRBD1 (5 bases). V was trimmed by 9 bases and J by 8 bases, leaving 19 bases between them. Germline V lookup: CDR1 LNHDA, CDR2 SQIVND (reference sequence). This CDR3 is 13 amino acids long. As DNA, the CDR3 is TGTGCCAGCCTGATCTGGGGGGACGGAGAAGCTTTCTTT. It yields the protein CASLIWGDGEAFF.

V is TRBV6-5 and J is TRBJ2-1; D may be TRBD1 (5 bases). Looked up from germline, CDR1 is MNHEY and CDR2 is SVGAGI. The CDR3 loop spans 14 amino acids. V lost 0 bases and J lost 5, with 8 bases in between. CDR3 bases: TGTGCCAGCAGTTACTCGGACACTCACAATGAGCAGTTCTTC. The encoded protein is CASSYSDTHNEQFF.

The gene calls are TRBV7-8 and TRBJ2-2; 7 nucleotides align to TRBD1. CDR1 is SGHVS and CDR2 is FQNEAQ in the germline V gene. V was clipped by 3 bases and J by 6 bases; unmatched bases: 1. The CDR3 sequence is 13 residues long. The CDR3 loop reads CASSFGTAGELFF. The CDR3 nucleotides are TGTGCCAGCAGCTTTGGGACAGCCGGGGAGCTGTTTTTT.

The CDR3 nucleotides are TGTGCCGCAGAGGGACCTGGACTGAGGAACACTGAAGCTTTCTTT. Translated, it gives CAAEGPGLRNTEAFF. This chain connects TRBV28 to TRBJ1-1; D may be TRBD1 (5 bases). CDR1 MDHEN and CDR2 SYDVKM come from the germline V gene. Trimming pared 11 bases from V and 1 base from J, leaving 20 bases between. This CDR3 is 15 amino acids long.